Below are 23 T cell receptor beta chains sequenced from a single sample in a study of spatial heterogeneity in lung cancer. TCRdb passed the 5' RACE reads through MiXCR, listing each CDR3 protein once. This sample has over 15,000 distinct CDR3 sequences, with about 10% found just once. Documented time point: blood at routine non-recurrence follow-up after resection. Specimen: PBMCs, collected at follow-up. The receptors come from a male donor with early-stage non-small cell lung cancer.

The table lists this clonotype with a few counts. V usage is TRBV28 and J usage is TRBJ1-5; unclear D gene. Germline assignment: CDR1 MDHEN and CDR2 SYDVKM. The CDR3 runs 13 residues. V lost 7 bases and J 7 bases, leaving 14 bases between the germline ends. The CDR3, as DNA: TGTGCCAGCACCTACGAGGAGGCGCAGCCCCAGCATTTT. Protein product: CASTYEEAQPQHF.

This clonotype was counted at least ten times. The chain links TRBV6-2 or TRBV6-3 to TRBJ2-1; perhaps TRBD2 as D (5 bases). Germline CDR1 is MNHEY and CDR2 is SVGEGT. Deletions cut 1 base from V and 9 bases from J, with 10 bases between. The CDR3 runs 13 residues. The CDR3 loop is CASSYLGGSEQFF. The DNA for the CDR3 is TGTGCCAGCAGTTACTTAGGAGGTAGTGAGCAGTTCTTC.

There are a few counts of this clonotype. The chain has TRBV6-2 or TRBV6-3 and TRBJ1-1, with unresolved D. Per the germline V gene, CDR1 is MNHEY and CDR2 is SVGEGT. V lost 2 bases, J lost 5 bases, and 9 bases lay in between. This CDR3 has 13 amino acids. The CDR3 DNA is TGTGCCAGCAGTTACGGGCAGATTACTGAAGCTTTCTTT. Protein sequence: CASSYGQITEAFF.

This clonotype was seen repeatedly, ten times or more. V gene TRBV18 combines with J gene TRBJ2-1; 7 nucleotides match TRBD1. CDR1 and CDR2 from the germline V gene are KGHSH and LQKENI. This CDR3 has 15 residues. V was pared by 5 bases and J by 0 bases, with 4 bases of the junction left unmatched. In nucleotides, the CDR3 is TGTGCCAGCTCAGCCTGGGACAGCTCCTACAATGAGCAGTTCTTC. It codes for CASSAWDSSYNEQFF.

This clonotype is judged medium-sized. This sequence joins TRBV7-8 and TRBJ1-5; 7 bases fit TRBD1. The CDR3 extends over 16 amino acids. Germline V gives CDR1 SGHVS, CDR2 FQNEAQ. J lost 0 bases, V lost 5 bases, and 7 bases had no gene match. In nucleotides, the CDR3 is TGTGCCAGCAGCCTGCGGGACAGCCATAGCAATCAGCCCCAGCATTTT. Translated, it gives CASSLRDSHSNQPQHF.

This clonotype was seen many times. This sequence joins TRBV2 and TRBJ1-1; D unclear. The CDR3 has 15 amino acids. V was pared by 2 bases and J by 0 bases, with 10 bases between. CDR1 and CDR2 from the germline V gene are SNHLY and FYNNEI. The chain's CDR3 is CASSEMGRLNTEAFF. The CDR3 coding sequence is TGTGCCAGCAGTGAAATGGGCAGGCTGAACACTGAAGCTTTCTTT.

This clonotype was detected only a few times. The V and J genes are TRBV30 and TRBJ1-2; D possibly corresponds to TRBD1 (5 bases). V dropped 0 bases and J dropped 4 bases, with 9 bases sitting between them. Germline lookup yields CDR1 GTSNPN and CDR2 SVGIG (reference sequence). The CDR3 is 13 amino acids. The CDR3 nucleotides read TGTGCCTGGAGTGTAGACAGTGTCTATGGCTACACCTTC. As protein: CAWSVDSVYGYTF. Together with reference TRBV30 and TRBJ1-2, the CDR3 gives the full variable domain: SQTIHQWPATLVQPVGSPLSLECTVEGTSNPNLYWYRQAAGRGLQLLFYSVGIGQISSEVPQNLSASRPQDRQFILSSKKLLLSDSGFYLCAWSVDSVYGYTFGSGTRLTVV.

This clonotype was counted many times. The chain links TRBV25-1 to TRBJ2-3; no clear D gene. V shed 7 bases and J shed 6 bases, with 14 bases lying between them. The germline gives CDR1 MGHDK, CDR2 SYGVNS. The CDR3 extends over 13 amino acids. CDR3 DNA: TGTGCCAGCATCAACACGTGGTCTGATACGCAGTATTTT. This translates into CASINTWSDTQYF.

There are many counts of this clonotype. V gene TRBV6-2 or TRBV6-3 combines with J gene TRBJ2-7; 13 nucleotides agree with TRBD2. Germline V gene lookup returns CDR1 MNHEY and CDR2 SVGEGT. Trimming took 5 bases from V and 6 from J; bases not matched to a gene: 4. The CDR3 spans 14 residues. As DNA, the CDR3 is TGTGCCAGCAGTCACGGGACTAGCGGGGCCGAGCAGTACTTC. This translates into CASSHGTSGAEQYF.

This clonotype was observed many times. The chain is built from TRBV10-3 and TRBJ2-4, with D possibly being TRBD1 (6 bases). The CDR3 spans 15 residues. V was trimmed by 6 bases and J by 1 base, leaving 13 bases between them. Germline V lookup: CDR1 ENHRY, CDR2 SYGVKD. CDR3 amino acids: CAISAGVGAKNIQYF. The CDR3 bases are TGTGCCATCAGCGCAGGGGTCGGGGCCAAAAACATTCAGTACTTC.

This clonotype has a count of ten or more. The gene calls are TRBV23-1 and TRBJ1-2; possibly TRBD1 for D (5 bases). TRBV23-1 is noted as an ORF with a role that remains uncertain. Trimming shortened V by 2 bases and J by 4 bases, and 8 bases separated the two germline ends. The CDR3 has 13 amino acids. The CDR3, as DNA: TGCGCCAGCAGTCAAGGGGCTAGCTATGGCTACACCTTC. Protein: CASSQGASYGYTF.

This clonotype occurred many times. This chain connects TRBV5-1 to TRBJ2-7; tentative D call: TRBD2 (5 bases). This CDR3 is built from 13 residues. V shed 7 bases and J shed 0 bases, with 11 bases lying between them. Germline V gene data show CDR1 as SGHRS and CDR2 as YFSETQ. In nucleotides, the CDR3 is TGCGCCAGCGGGGAGCCCGACTCCTACGAGCAGTACTTC. Its protein product is CASGEPDSYEQYF.

In this sample, this clonotype turned up a few times. The rearrangement joins TRBV2 to TRBJ2-1; 9 bases are a match to TRBD1. The CDR3 loop spans 16 amino acids. Germline-derived CDR1 and CDR2 are SNHLY and FYNNEI. The ends lost 2 bases at V and 8 bases at J; junction bases unmatched: 10. This chain's CDR3 is CASSESWDRVRDEQFF. CDR3 DNA sequence: TGTGCCAGCAGTGAATCATGGGACAGGGTTCGTGATGAGCAGTTCTTC.

This clonotype occurred many times. The V call is TRBV7-4, the J call TRBJ2-7; D is unresolved. From germline, CDR1 is SGHVT and CDR2 SQSDAQ. The length of the CDR3 is 13 residues. V lost 8 bases to trimming and J lost 5 bases, with 16 bases between them. The CDR3 DNA follows: TGTGCCAGCCGGGTAAGGAACCTCCACGAGCAGTACTTC. Amino acids: CASRVRNLHEQYF.

The table lists this clonotype with many counts. This sequence joins TRBV7-9 and TRBJ2-7; D is unclear. Deletions cut 0 bases from V and 4 bases from J, with 4 bases between. Germline lookup yields CDR1 SEHNR and CDR2 FQNEAQ (reference sequence). The CDR3 spans 12 residues. CDR3 sequence reads: CASSLAVYEQYF. The CDR3, as DNA: TGTGCCAGCAGCTTAGCAGTATACGAGCAGTACTTC.

Relative to its sample, this clonotype is medium-sized. J is TRBJ1-5 and V is TRBV25-1; 9 positions agree with TRBD1. Trimming cost V 3 bases and J 5 bases; bases outside gene matches: 2. The CDR3 covers 14 residues. Germline-derived CDR1 and CDR2 are MGHDK and SYGVNS. The CDR3 sequence: CASSDGTGHQPQHF. As DNA, the CDR3 is TGTGCCAGCAGTGACGGGACAGGGCATCAGCCCCAGCATTTT.

This clonotype was detected many times. The chain recombines TRBV6-1 with TRBJ2-7; 9 nucleotides line up with TRBD1. CDR3 length: 14 residues. Germline CDR1 and CDR2: MNHNS and SASEGT. V lost 6 bases and J lost 1; bases outside the gene matches: 4. The CDR3 DNA follows: TGTGCCAGCAGGGACAGGGGTCCGTCCTACGAGCAGTACTTC. It codes for CASRDRGPSYEQYF.

This clonotype has just a few counts. The V call is TRBV18, the J call TRBJ2-3; TRBD2 is a possible D gene (6 bases). CDR1 and CDR2 from the germline V gene are KGHSH and LQKENI. The CDR3 totals 17 residues. V lost 3 bases and J 1 base, leaving 17 bases between the germline ends. CDR3 amino acids: CASSPTMPGLRTDTQYF. The CDR3 DNA sequence: TGTGCCAGCTCACCGACGATGCCGGGACTCCGCACAGATACGCAGTATTTT.

This clonotype was seen ten or more times. V gene TRBV4-2 combines with J gene TRBJ2-2; TRBD1 aligns across 8 bases. This CDR3 contains 16 residues. Trimming took 4 bases from V and 0 from J; bases not matched to a gene: 4. CDR1 and CDR2 from the germline V gene are LGHNA and YNFKEQ. In nucleotides, the CDR3 is TGTGCCAGCAGCCCGACAGGGGACGCGAACACCGGGGAGCTGTTTTTT. It specifies CASSPTGDANTGELFF.

Many counts were recorded for this clonotype. This chain links TRBV6-2 or TRBV6-3 with TRBJ1-1; no firm D call. Trimming pared 2 bases from V and 1 base from J, leaving 5 bases between. CDR1 and CDR2 from the germline V gene are MNHEY and SVGEGT. CDR3 length: 13 amino acids. As DNA, the CDR3 is TGTGCCAGCAGTTACGCCTGGAACACTGAAGCTTTCTTT. Residues: CASSYAWNTEAFF.

At least ten counts were recorded for this clonotype. The chain employs TRBV6-4 and TRBJ2-3; tentative D call: TRBD1 (6 bases). The CDR3 covers 16 residues. CDR1 and CDR2 (germline): MRHNA, SNTAGT. V shed 2 bases and J shed 6 bases, with 18 bases lying between them. CDR3 nucleotide sequence: TGTGCCAGCAGTGACGGGAGTCAGGGGATCCACGATACGCAGTATTTT. Its protein product is CASSDGSQGIHDTQYF.

This clonotype appeared a few times. V is TRBV10-1 and J is TRBJ2-7; 7 positions match TRBD2. Germline V gene data show CDR1 as WNHNN and CDR2 as SYGVQD (reference sequence). There are 14 residues in the CDR3. J lost 3 bases, V lost 5 bases, and 7 bases had no gene match. CDR3 in amino acids: CASSTGTNFYEQYF. As DNA, the CDR3 is TGCGCCAGCAGTACCGGGACTAATTTCTACGAGCAGTACTTC.

There are a few counts of this clonotype. V is TRBV19 and J is TRBJ1-6; D remains ambiguous. CDR1 and CDR2 from the germline V gene are LNHDA and SQIVND (reference sequence). V was trimmed by 9 bases and J by 2 bases, leaving 23 bases between them. The CDR3 is made up of 18 amino acids. CDR3 DNA: TGTGCCAGCCATGACCCGGGAGGGAAAGGGACCTATAATTCACCCCTCCACTTT. This gives the protein CASHDPGGKGTYNSPLHF.